This TCR beta chain was captured by sequencing in a study of blood T cell repertoires in COVID-19. Study-wide context: COVID-19 samples from acute and convalescent phases originated in the United States, Italy and Spain. T cells, B-cell-depleted T cells, or PBMCs supplied cDNA or gDNA.

Under the authors' procedure: Estimates of nucleated cell counts were drawn from the amplification of reference gene primers. TCRdb keeps only in-frame clones here, not all; method: immunoSEQ multiplex PCR. V and J calls and clone size are as listed in that table; D and trimming were resolved from the DNA. The data contain 450,000 to 500,000 clones, 70% to 90% of them singletons. The receptor was isolated from a human donor in a cohort sampled during active COVID-19. Source material: peripheral blood.

The DNA of the CDR3 is TGTGCCAGCAGCTTTGACTGGAGGGGCACAAATGAGCAGTTCTTC. This encodes CASSFDWRGTNEQFF. The chain employs TRBV5-6 and TRBJ2-1; D is perhaps TRBD2 (6 bases). The CDR3 consists of 15 residues. CDR1 and CDR2 from the germline V gene are SGHDT and YYEEEE. Between the trimmed V and J ends, which lost 2 bases and 7 bases, there was a span of 16 bases.